This TCR beta chain was found in a study of T-cell reconstitution after alpha-beta-depleted transplantation in children. Findings and limits, study-wide: Several hundred rapidly expanded clones from non-depleted graft cells reportedly supplied alpha-beta T cells about two months post-transplant. Some patients' high day-60 TCRbeta diversity was attributed to recipient cells surviving conditioning. T-cell counts and diversity were attributed mostly to newly produced T cells one year after transplant.

The germline V gene encodes CDR1 MGHRA and CDR2 YSYEKL. The ends lost 0 bases at V and 1 base at J; junction bases unmatched: 11. The CDR3 runs 20 residues. Library preparation (for TCRbeta) was performed with unique molecular identifiers. TCRdb analysed the PCR reads with MiXCR anew, one entry per CDR3 protein. This sample has 780,000 or so distinct CDR3 sequences, with approximately 15% found just once. Concerning this clonotype: As yet, its antigen is unknown.

The rearrangement uses TRBV4-1 and TRBJ2-7, with 14 bases identical to TRBD2. The sequence was obtained from a male patient aged 10 to 17 who had a stem cell transplant for acute lymphoblastic leukemia, so the T cells may come from the graft donor. The source was PBMCs, mostly from graft donor cells, collected 360 days after TCRalphabeta/CD19-depleted stem cell transplant. DNA for the CDR3: TGCGCCAGCAGCCAAGACCAAGGGACTAGCGGGAGAGCACGATCCTACGAGCAGTACTTC. Amino acid sequence: CASSQDQGTSGRARSYEQYF.